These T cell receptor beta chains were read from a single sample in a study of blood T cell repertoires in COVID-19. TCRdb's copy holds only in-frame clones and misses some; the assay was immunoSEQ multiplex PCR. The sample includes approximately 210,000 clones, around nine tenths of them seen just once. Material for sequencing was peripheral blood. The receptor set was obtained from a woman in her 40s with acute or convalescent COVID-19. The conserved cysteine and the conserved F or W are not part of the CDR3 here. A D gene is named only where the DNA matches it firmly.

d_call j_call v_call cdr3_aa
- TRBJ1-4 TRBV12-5 ASQAGGLANEKLF
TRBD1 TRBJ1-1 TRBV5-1 ASSFQTGSNTEAF
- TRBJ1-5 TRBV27 ASSTGNGNQPQH
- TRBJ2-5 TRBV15 ATSRSRLLGETQY
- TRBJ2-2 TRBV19 ASTHRGHTGELF
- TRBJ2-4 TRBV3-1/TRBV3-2 ASSPRGAKNIQY
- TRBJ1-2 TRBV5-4 ASSLNRSPYGYT
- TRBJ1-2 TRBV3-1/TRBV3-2 ASSQEPGLGYT
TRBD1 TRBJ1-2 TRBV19 ASRRTGDGNYGYT
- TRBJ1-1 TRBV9 ASSVGAQPNTEAF
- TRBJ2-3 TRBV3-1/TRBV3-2 ASSSRSFSTDTQY
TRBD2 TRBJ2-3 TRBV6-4 ASSDSGLAGGSTDTQY
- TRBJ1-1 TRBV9 ASSGKSQGINEAF
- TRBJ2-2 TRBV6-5 ASRIRSTGELF
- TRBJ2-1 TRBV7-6 ASSLRGGPLESYNEQF
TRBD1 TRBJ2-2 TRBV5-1 ASSSGTANTGELF
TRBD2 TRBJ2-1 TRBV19 ASSQLAGGPGEQF
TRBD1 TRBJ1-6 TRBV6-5 ASNQGTAIYSPLH
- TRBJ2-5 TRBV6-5 ASSPSGHFQETQY
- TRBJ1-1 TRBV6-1 ASSEGGGYTEAF
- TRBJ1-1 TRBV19 ASSIARAAEAF
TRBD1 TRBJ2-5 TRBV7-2 ASSPGDRLMGETQY
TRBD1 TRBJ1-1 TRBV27 ASRGDRARTEAF
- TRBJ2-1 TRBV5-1 ASSLAGEQF
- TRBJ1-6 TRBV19 ASSFGDSYNSPLH
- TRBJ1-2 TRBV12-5 ASGLGQTTNYGYT
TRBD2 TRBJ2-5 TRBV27 ASSHLPPRLAGGETQY
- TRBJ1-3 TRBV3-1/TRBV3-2 ASSQRVSGNTIY
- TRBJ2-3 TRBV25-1 ASSGLRDSTQSTQY
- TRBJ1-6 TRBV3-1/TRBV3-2 ASSLRDTKAPLH
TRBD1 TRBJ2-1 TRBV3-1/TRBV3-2 ASSQSGGAYNEQF
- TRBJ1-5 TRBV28 ASSLRDIGVWEYSNQPQH
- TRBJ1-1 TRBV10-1 ASSDSGLTEAF
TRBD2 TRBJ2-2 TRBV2 ASIVLAGGQNGELF
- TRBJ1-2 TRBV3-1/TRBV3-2 ASSQGGYGYT
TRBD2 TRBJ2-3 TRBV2 ASSPTSGSTDTQY
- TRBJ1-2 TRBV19 ASSRARTRTGGYT
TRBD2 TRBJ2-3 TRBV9 ASSVGRTSGGAGTDTQY
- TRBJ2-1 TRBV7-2 ASSPRQRNEQF
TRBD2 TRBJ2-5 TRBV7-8 ASSLVGGAPETQY
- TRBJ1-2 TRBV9 ASSGTSGRINYGYT
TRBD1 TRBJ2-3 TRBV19 ATVRQGSTDTQY
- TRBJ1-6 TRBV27 ASSFREYSPLH
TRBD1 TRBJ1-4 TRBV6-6 ASSFPTGGRGEKLF